The T cell receptor (beta chain) described here comes from a study of blood T cell repertoires in COVID-19. Across the study: Samples representing acute and convalescent COVID-19 were sourced from the United States, Italy and Spain. PBMCs, B-cell-depleted T cells, or T cells provided the cDNA or gDNA that made up the material.

The V gene lost 0 bases and the J gene lost 1 base, with 19 bases spanning the gap. Germline loops: CDR1 SGHDT, CDR2 YYEEEE. CDR3 length: 18 residues. Living in 25 or so US areas, the participants were between roughly 18 and 95 years of age. Participants had their cohort set by participant-reported clinical history. Clones were read by immunoSEQ multiplex PCR, and TCRdb kept only the in-frame ones, dropping some. Of 180,000 or so clones in the sample, roughly nine tenths are singletons; the top ten hold 2% to 2.5%. This sequence was found in a woman aged 40-49 years with acute COVID-19. V usage is TRBV5-6 and J usage is TRBJ1-2; D is undetermined. Source material: PBMCs or T cells enriched from blood (not recorded which). The CDR3 coding sequence is TGTGCCAGCAGCTTGGGGCCGTTTTCCAGGACTCTTAACTATGGCTACACCTTC. Its protein is CASSLGPFSRTLNYGYTF. Complete variable domain (other parts from reference TRBV5-6 and TRBJ1-2): DAGVTQSPTHLIKTRGQQVTLRCSPKSGHDTVSWYQQALGQGPQFIFQYYEEEERQRGNFPDRFSGHQFPNYSSELNVNALLLGDSALYLCASSLGPFSRTLNYGYTFGSGTRLTVV.